This entry is about one T cell receptor (beta chain). A much larger clone is a single base away; this may be a read error. Arm-PCR of CDR3 regions with iRepertoire HTBI primers generated TCR beta libraries. TCRdb called the multiplex PCR reads again in MiXCR, with one record for every CDR3 protein. Here the sample spans hundreds of thousands of distinct CDR3 sequences, about 15% being singletons. The sample is drawn from a study of regulatory T cells in long-lasting Graves disease. Time point here: newly diagnosed GD, antithyroid drugs for less than 3 months. Making the TCR library involved RNA that had been extracted from PBMCs. The CDR3 extends over 10 amino acids. V was pared by 1 base and J by 6 bases, with 3 bases between. Germline lookup yields CDR1 SQVTM and CDR2 ANQGSEA. These same data were also listed under a study on T cells in Graves' hyperthyroidism and ophthalmopathy.

Material: peripheral blood mononuclear cells (PBMCs), obtained at new diagnosis, from a patient treated with antithyroid drugs. The receptor was isolated from a woman aged 30 to 39 with Graves disease. This chain uses TRBV29-1 with TRBJ1-2; no firm D call. The CDR3 region has the DNA TGCAGCGTTGAAGGGGATGGCTACACCTTC. This encodes CSVEGDGYTF.